This T cell receptor beta chain appears in the sequencing data of a study of PD-1 blockade in classical Hodgkin lymphoma. Profiled with immunoSEQ multiplex PCR; TCRdb holds only in-frame clones, not every one. The sample shows about 22,000 clones, about 89% of them seen only once. The CDR3 contains 16 residues. The germline V gene has CDR1 SGHRS and CDR2 YFSETQ. V shed 3 bases and J 0 bases; nucleotides not matched to a gene: 8. The time point here: newly diagnosed, previously untreated cHL patient sample. CD4+ T cells were purified from thawed PBMCs by negative selection. This clone was counted a single time.

The sequence was obtained from a human donor with classical Hodgkin lymphoma. Sequencing was performed on CD4+ T cells from blood. The chain is built from TRBV5-1 and TRBJ2-5; 7 bases map to TRBD1. The CDR3 sequence is CASSYRLQGNQETQYF. CDR3 coding DNA: TGCGCCAGCAGCTACAGACTACAGGGGAACCAAGAGACCCAGTACTTC.